The sample holds one count of the clone carrying this T cell receptor (beta chain). Trimming removed 4 bases from V and 7 bases from J; junction bases left unmatched: 8. Germline V lookup: CDR1 SGHVS, CDR2 FNYEAQ. CDR3 length equals 16 residues. This specimen comes from a study of blood T cells in healthy people across ages. Together with a sample-barcoded 5' primer, a J-beta primer mix was included in a second PCR lasting roughly 6 to 12 cycles. In TCRdb, the 5' RACE reads were re-called with MiXCR into one record per CDR3 protein. The sample has about 1.4 million distinct CDR3 sequences; around 59% are singletons.

Sequenced material: blood. The chain couples TRBV7-6 to TRBJ2-1, with 12 nucleotides matching TRBD2. The clonotype was recovered from a man between 18 and 29 years old in good health. CDR3 in amino acids: CASSSVTSGGGNEQFF. The CDR3, as DNA: TGTGCCAGCAGCTCCGTGACTAGCGGGGGCGGGAATGAGCAGTTCTTC.